This entry features one TCR beta chain sequence. Its antigen is not known. Researchers ran the PCR with 60 Vbeta and 13 Jbeta primers. Here immunoSEQ multiplex PCR was the method, and the copy in TCRdb shows in-frame clones only, minus some. The table includes 280,000 or so clones, approximately 90% detected once. This specimen comes from a study of cytomegalovirus exposure and HLA in healthy donors. Germline-derived CDR1 and CDR2 are SNHLY and FYNNEI. The CDR3 has 14 amino acids. The V end was cut by 5 bases, the J end by 3 bases, with 13 bases between. Whole-study findings and limits: HLA allele associations emerged for 17,000 or so TCR beta sequences in a later analysis, at 0.05 false discovery rate.

The genes are TRBV2 and TRBJ1-1; a possible D gene is TRBD1 (6 bases). The TCR sequence derives from a woman between 18 and 29 years old in good health and CMV-seronegative. Sequenced sample: PBMCs. The CDR3, as DNA: TGTGCCAGCAGTAAAGACAGGATCCACACTGAAGCTTTCTTT. Its translation: CASSKDRIHTEAFF.